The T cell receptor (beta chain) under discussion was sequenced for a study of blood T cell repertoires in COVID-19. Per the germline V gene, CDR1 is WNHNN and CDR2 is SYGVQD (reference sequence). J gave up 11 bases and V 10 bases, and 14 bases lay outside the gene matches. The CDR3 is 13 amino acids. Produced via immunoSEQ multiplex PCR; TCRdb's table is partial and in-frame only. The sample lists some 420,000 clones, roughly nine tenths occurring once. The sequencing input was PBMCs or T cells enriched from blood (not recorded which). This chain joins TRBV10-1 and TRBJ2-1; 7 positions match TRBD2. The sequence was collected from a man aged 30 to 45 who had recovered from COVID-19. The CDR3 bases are TGCGCCACCTCGGGACTACTGACAACACAGCAGTTCTTC. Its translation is CATSGLLTTQQFF.